These 20 T cell receptor beta chains share one sample of origin, sequenced in a study of shared clonotypes between healthy human individuals. The method was immunoSEQ multiplex PCR; TCRdb's version includes in-frame clones alone and lacks a portion of them. The sample has roughly 490,000 clones, around three quarters seen once; the top ten hold roughly 12%. The sequencing sample was made of PBMCs. The origin of the receptors is a woman aged 40 to 50 in good health. Some clones in this sample may be carry-over from other donors' samples.

This rearrangement joins TRBV5-6 to TRBJ1-2; D is uncertain. From germline, CDR1 is SGHDT and CDR2 YYEEEE. The CDR3 spans 17 residues. V was cut by 1 base and J by 3 bases, with 19 bases left in between. Here the CDR3 reads CASSLLAGGPSDYGYTF. CDR3 DNA sequence: TGTGCCAGCAGCTTGTTGGCAGGCGGACCCTCGGACTATGGCTACACCTTC.

This chain connects TRBV18 to TRBJ2-5; D is possibly TRBD1 (6 bases). Trimming took 3 bases from V and 1 from J, leaving 9 bases between them. Per germline, CDR1 KGHSH and CDR2 LQKENI. The CDR3 is made up of 14 amino acids. For the CDR3, the DNA is TGTGCCAGCTCACCTGGGACACTCCAAGAGACCCAGTACTTC. Amino acids: CASSPGTLQETQYF.

The rearrangement uses TRBV9 and TRBJ2-1; D uncertain. Germline V CDR1 and CDR2: SGDLS, YYNGEE. CDR3 length equals 12 residues. Trimming pared 4 bases from V and 7 bases from J, leaving 9 bases between. Written as DNA, the CDR3 is TGTGCCAGCAGCTTGACTGGGAATGAGCAGTTCTTC. Protein sequence: CASSLTGNEQFF.

The chain has TRBV11-2 and TRBJ1-1; possibly TRBD1 for D (5 bases). Germline loops: CDR1 SGHAT, CDR2 FQNNGV. Trimming left V 5 bases short and J 1 base short, with 14 bases between. The CDR3 has 15 amino acids. The CDR3 DNA reads TGTGCCAGCAGCCCCTTCGGGGGTAGGAACACTGAAGCTTTCTTT. Its translation is CASSPFGGRNTEAFF.

This clone has a single count. The chain carries TRBV27 and TRBJ2-2; D might be TRBD1 or TRBD2, each matching 5 bases. This CDR3 is 15 amino acids long. Germline V gene lookup returns CDR1 MNHEY and CDR2 SMNVEV (reference sequence). The ends were cut back, 3 bases at V and 4 bases at J, with 12 bases in the middle. The CDR3 coding sequence is TGTGCCAGCAGTTTGGTAGGGGCGGGCACCGGGGAGCTGTTTTTT. Amino acid sequence: CASSLVGAGTGELFF.

This clone has just one count. This chain connects TRBV27 to TRBJ1-4; TRBD1 agrees at 7 bases. Germline V lookup: CDR1 MNHEY, CDR2 SMNVEV (reference sequence). Trimming cost V 5 bases and J 0 bases; bases outside gene matches: 3. This CDR3 contains 15 residues. The CDR3 is CASSRGLATNEKLFF. The CDR3 DNA sequence: TGTGCCAGCAGTAGGGGGCTTGCAACTAATGAAAAACTGTTTTTT.

About this clone: Possible read error: a much larger clone is one base away. The V call is TRBV30, the J call TRBJ2-2; TRBD2 matches 8 bases. With 4 bases clipped from V and 1 base from J, the junction kept 20 bases outside the gene matches. Germline lookup yields CDR1 GTSNPN and CDR2 SVGIG (reference sequence). The CDR3 extends over 20 amino acids. The CDR3 sequence: CAWTMRVKLAEPLNTGELFF. The CDR3 nucleotides read TGTGCCTGGACCATGCGGGTGAAACTAGCGGAGCCGCTGAACACCGGGGAGCTGTTTTTT.

V usage is TRBV11-2 and J usage is TRBJ1-1; D might be TRBD1 (5 bases). Germline CDR1 SGHAT, CDR2 FQNNGV. This CDR3 comprises 15 residues. The germline V and J ends were trimmed by 1 base and 5 bases, with 14 bases remaining between them. The CDR3 here is CASSLVGLGGTEAFF. The CDR3 bases are TGTGCCAGCAGCTTAGTGGGGTTGGGGGGGACTGAAGCTTTCTTT.

The rearrangement joins TRBV11-2 to TRBJ2-5, with TRBD1 identical over 8 bases. The CDR3 totals 16 residues. In germline, CDR1 is SGHAT, CDR2 FQNNGV. The J segment lost 2 bases and the V segment lost 5 bases, leaving 10 bases of the junction unmatched. In DNA form, the CDR3 reads TGTGCCAGCAGCCCCGGAACAGGGGGGACTCAAGAGACCCAGTACTTC. Amino acids: CASSPGTGGTQETQYF. Using reference TRBV11-2 and TRBJ2-5 for the parts outside the CDR3, the full variable domain is EAGVAQSPRYKIIEKRQSVAFWCNPISGHATLYWYQQILGQGPKLLIQFQNNGVVDDSQLPKDRFSAERLKGVDSTLKIQPAKLEDSAVYLCASSPGTGGTQETQYFGPGTRLLVL.

The CDR3 coding sequence is TGTGCCAGCAGTTTCCTCGCACAGCGTAATTCACCCCTCCACTTT. It yields the protein CASSFLAQRNSPLHF. This rearrangement joins TRBV27 to TRBJ1-6, with D hard to call. Trimming stripped 3 bases from V and 6 bases from J, with 12 bases between. This CDR3 is built from 15 residues. CDR1 and CDR2 from the germline V gene are MNHEY and SMNVEV (reference sequence).

This sequence joins TRBV5-6 and TRBJ2-7, with 8 bases aligning to TRBD1. J lost 3 bases, V lost 2 bases, and 4 bases had no gene match. CDR3 length equals 14 residues. The germline V gene has CDR1 SGHDT and CDR2 YYEEEE. In DNA, the CDR3 is TGTGCCAGCAGCTTCGGGACAGGACACTACGAGCAGTACTTC. Encoded protein: CASSFGTGHYEQYF.

The chain is built from TRBV6-5 and TRBJ1-5, with 8 bases fitting TRBD1. CDR1 is MNHEY and CDR2 is SVGAGI in the germline V gene. V lost 5 bases to trimming and J lost 5 bases; unmatched junction nucleotides: 5. The CDR3 length is 14 residues. The CDR3 sequence is CASSGQGGYQPQHF. CDR3 coding DNA: TGTGCCAGCAGTGGACAGGGTGGATATCAGCCCCAGCATTTT.

The CDR3 DNA reads TGTGCCAGCAGCTTAGCGCACTTGAACACTGAAGCTTTCTTT. It translates to CASSLAHLNTEAFF. The V gene is TRBV7-2, the J gene TRBJ1-1; D is unclear. Looked up from germline, CDR1 is SGHTA and CDR2 is FQGNSA. Deletions cut 0 bases from V and 0 bases from J, with 5 bases between. The CDR3 runs to 14 residues.

This rearrangement joins TRBV7-6 to TRBJ2-2; TRBD1 or TRBD2 may be the D gene (6 bases each). V was clipped by 10 bases and J by 6 bases, with 12 bases between them. The CDR3 loop spans 12 amino acids. Germline CDR1 SGHVS, CDR2 FNYEAQ. CDR3 residues: CATKRGAGELFF. CDR3 in DNA: TGTGCCACCAAGAGGGGGGCCGGGGAGCTGTTTTTT. Together with reference TRBV7-6 and TRBJ2-2, the CDR3 gives the full variable domain: GAGVSQSPRYKVTKRGQDVALRCDPISGHVSLYWYRQALGQGPEFLTYFNYEAQQDKSGLPNDRFSAERPEGSISTLTIQRTEQRDSAMYRCATKRGAGELFFGEGSRLTVL.

This sequence joins TRBV11-3 and TRBJ2-3, with 10 positions matching TRBD2. Germline values: CDR1 SGHNT, CDR2 YENEEA. Unmatched junction bases numbered 9, after V lost 5 bases and J lost 4 bases. The CDR3 covers 16 residues. CDR3 region: CASSPTLAGISDTQYF. CDR3 bases: TGTGCCAGCAGCCCCACACTAGCGGGGATCTCAGATACGCAGTATTTT.

The V and J genes are TRBV5-1 and TRBJ2-7; 8 bases map to TRBD2. V was clipped by 4 bases and J by 6 bases; unmatched bases: 12. The CDR3 sequence is 15 residues long. Germline V gene data show CDR1 as SGHRS and CDR2 as YFSETQ. CDR3 in DNA: TGCGCCAGCAGCCCCTCTATTGGACTAGCAGTCGAGCAGTACTTC. As protein: CASSPSIGLAVEQYF.

V gene TRBV18 combines with J gene TRBJ1-2; D not resolved. Germline assignment: CDR1 KGHSH and CDR2 LQKENI. The V and J ends lost 3 bases and 4 bases respectively, with 12 bases between them. The length of the CDR3 is 14 residues. CDR3 bases: TGTGCCAGCTCACCCGGATCGGAGACCTATGGCTACACCTTC. Encoded protein: CASSPGSETYGYTF.

The V and J genes are TRBV6-1 and TRBJ1-5; 9 bases align to TRBD1. The V segment lost 4 bases and the J segment 2 bases; nucleotides outside the gene matches: 0. Germline V gene data show CDR1 as MNHNS and CDR2 as SASEGT. The CDR3 covers 14 residues. CDR3 DNA sequence: TGTGCCAGCAGTGGGACAGGGGGCAATCAGCCCCAGCATTTT. Protein sequence: CASSGTGGNQPQHF.

The rearrangement joins TRBV7-3 to TRBJ1-1; D not resolved. Looked up from germline, CDR1 is SGHTA and CDR2 is FQGTGA. The CDR3 loop spans 13 amino acids. Trimming left V 1 base short and J 5 bases short, with 8 bases between. The CDR3 is CASSLIGRTEAFF. CDR3 DNA: TGTGCCAGCAGCTTAATAGGCCGGACTGAAGCTTTCTTT.

This clone was picked up a small number of times. The V gene is TRBV18, the J gene TRBJ1-4, with a tentative D call TRBD1 (6 bases). Trimming took 5 bases from V and 7 from J, leaving 17 bases between them. This CDR3 comprises 15 residues. Germline V gene sequence: CDR1 KGHSH, CDR2 LQKENI. CDR3 sequence (DNA): TGTGCCAGCTCAGCCTCGACAGGAAAAGGTGAAAAACTGTTTTTT. Amino acids: CASSASTGKGEKLFF. Full variable domain (missing parts from reference TRBV18 and TRBJ1-4): NAGVMQNPRHLVRRRGQEARLRCSPMKGHSHVYWYRQLPEEGLKFMVYLQKENIIDESGMPKERFSAEFPKEGPSILRIQQVVRGDSAAYFCASSASTGKGEKLFFGSGTQLSVL.